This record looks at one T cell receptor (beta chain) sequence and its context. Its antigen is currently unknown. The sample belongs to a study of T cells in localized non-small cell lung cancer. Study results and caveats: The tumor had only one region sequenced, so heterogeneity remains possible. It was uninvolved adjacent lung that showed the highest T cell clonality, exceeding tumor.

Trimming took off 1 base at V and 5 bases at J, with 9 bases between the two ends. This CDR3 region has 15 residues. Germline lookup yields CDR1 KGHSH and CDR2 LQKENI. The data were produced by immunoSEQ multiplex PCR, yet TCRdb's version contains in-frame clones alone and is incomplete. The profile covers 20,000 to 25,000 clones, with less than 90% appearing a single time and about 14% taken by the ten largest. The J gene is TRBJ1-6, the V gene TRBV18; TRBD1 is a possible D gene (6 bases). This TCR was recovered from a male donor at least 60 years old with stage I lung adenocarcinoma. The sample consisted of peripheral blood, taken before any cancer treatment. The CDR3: CASSPLNRDNSPLHF. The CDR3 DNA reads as TGTGCCAGCTCACCACTCAACAGGGATAATTCACCCCTCCACTTT. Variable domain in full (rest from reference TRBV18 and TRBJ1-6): NAGVMQNPRHLVRRRGQEARLRCSPMKGHSHVYWYRQLPEEGLKFMVYLQKENIIDESGMPKERFSAEFPKEGPSILRIQQVVRGDSAAYFCASSPLNRDNSPLHFGNGTRLTVT.